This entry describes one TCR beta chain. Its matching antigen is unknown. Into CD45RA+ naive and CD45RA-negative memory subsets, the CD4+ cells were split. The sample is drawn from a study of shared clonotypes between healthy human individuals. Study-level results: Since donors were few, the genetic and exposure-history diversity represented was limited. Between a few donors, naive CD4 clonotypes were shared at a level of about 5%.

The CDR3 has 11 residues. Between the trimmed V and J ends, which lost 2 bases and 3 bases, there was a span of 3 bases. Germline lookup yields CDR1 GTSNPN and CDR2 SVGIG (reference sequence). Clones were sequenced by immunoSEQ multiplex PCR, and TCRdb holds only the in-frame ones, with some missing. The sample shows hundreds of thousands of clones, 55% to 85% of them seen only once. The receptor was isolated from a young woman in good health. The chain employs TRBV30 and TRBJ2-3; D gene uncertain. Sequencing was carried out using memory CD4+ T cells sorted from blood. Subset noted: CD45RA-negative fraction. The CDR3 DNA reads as TGTGCCTGGAGTTTGACAGATACGCAGTATTTT. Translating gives CAWSLTDTQYF.